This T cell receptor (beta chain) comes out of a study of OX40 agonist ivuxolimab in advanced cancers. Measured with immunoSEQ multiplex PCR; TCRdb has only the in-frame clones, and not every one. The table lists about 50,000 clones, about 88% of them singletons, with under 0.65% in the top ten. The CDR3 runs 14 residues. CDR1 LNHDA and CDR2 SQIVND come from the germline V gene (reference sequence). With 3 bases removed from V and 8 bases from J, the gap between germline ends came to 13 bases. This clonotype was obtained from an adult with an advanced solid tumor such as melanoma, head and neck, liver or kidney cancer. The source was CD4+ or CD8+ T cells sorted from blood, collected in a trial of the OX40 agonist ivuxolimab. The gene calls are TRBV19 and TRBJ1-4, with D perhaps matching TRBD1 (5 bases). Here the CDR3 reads CASSIYRFGEKLFF. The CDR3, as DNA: TGTGCCAGTAGTATCTACAGGTTTGGGGAAAAACTGTTTTTT.